This TCR beta chain was profiled in a study of blood T cell repertoires in COVID-19. Authors' methods: Reference gene primer amplification gave nucleated cell count estimates. Using immunoSEQ multiplex PCR, the repertoire was profiled, and TCRdb retains in-frame clones only, with some absent. That table is the source of V, J and clone size, and D and trimming were worked out from the DNA. The sample contains 20,000 to 30,000 clones, roughly 92% of which appear only once. This CDR3 comprises 13 residues. Per the germline V gene, CDR1 is SGHNT and CDR2 is YYREEE (reference sequence). J lost 4 bases, V lost 4 bases, and 3 bases had no gene match.

Sequenced sample: peripheral blood. The chain uses TRBV5-4 and TRBJ2-3; TRBD2 agrees at 7 bases. The receptor's source is a human donor in a cohort sampled during active COVID-19. CDR3 loop: CASSRGSPDTQYF. The CDR3 coding sequence is TGTGCCAGCAGCCGCGGGAGTCCAGATACGCAGTATTTT.